This T cell receptor beta chain was identified during a study of blood T cells in healthy people across ages. Combining a sample-barcoded 5' primer with a J-beta primer mix, a second PCR ran for roughly 7 to 11 cycles. Using its own MiXCR run on the 5' RACE reads, TCRdb lists one record per CDR3 protein. The sample lists some 880,000 distinct CDR3 sequences; 36% were seen once. There are a few counts of this clonotype. The CDR3 has 14 amino acids. V lost 2 bases and J 1 base, leaving 8 bases between the germline ends. The germline V gene encodes CDR1 LGHNA and CDR2 YSLEER. This sequence originates from a man between 18 and 35 years old in good health. Sequenced input: blood. The chain combines TRBV4-3 with TRBJ1-1; D not resolved. The CDR3 reads CASSQRPANTEAFF. Written as DNA, the CDR3 is TGCGCCAGCAGCCAACGGCCTGCGAACACTGAAGCTTTCTTT.